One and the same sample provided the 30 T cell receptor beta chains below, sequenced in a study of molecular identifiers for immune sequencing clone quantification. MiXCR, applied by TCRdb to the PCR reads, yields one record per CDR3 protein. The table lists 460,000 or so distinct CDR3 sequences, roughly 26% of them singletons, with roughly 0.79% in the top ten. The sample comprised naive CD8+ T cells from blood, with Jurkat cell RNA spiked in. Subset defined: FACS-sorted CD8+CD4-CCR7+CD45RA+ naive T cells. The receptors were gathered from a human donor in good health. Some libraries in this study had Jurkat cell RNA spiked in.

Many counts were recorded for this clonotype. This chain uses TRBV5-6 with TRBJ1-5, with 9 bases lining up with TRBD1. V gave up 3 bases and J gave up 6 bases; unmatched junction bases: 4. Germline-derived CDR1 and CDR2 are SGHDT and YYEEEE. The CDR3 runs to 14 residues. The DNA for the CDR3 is TGTGCCAGCAGCTACGGGACAGGGCCTCAGCCCCAGCATTTT. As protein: CASSYGTGPQPQHF.

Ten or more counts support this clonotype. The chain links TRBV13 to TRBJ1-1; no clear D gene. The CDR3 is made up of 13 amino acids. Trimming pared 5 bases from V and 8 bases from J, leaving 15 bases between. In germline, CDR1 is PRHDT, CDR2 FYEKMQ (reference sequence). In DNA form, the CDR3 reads TGTGCCAGCAGCAAAGACATAAGCGGCGAAGCTTTCTTT. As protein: CASSKDISGEAFF.

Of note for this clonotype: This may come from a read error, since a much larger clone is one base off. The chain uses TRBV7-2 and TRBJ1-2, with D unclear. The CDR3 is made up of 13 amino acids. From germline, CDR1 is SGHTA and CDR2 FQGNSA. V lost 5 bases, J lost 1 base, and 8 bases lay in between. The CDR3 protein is CASSATNNYGYTF. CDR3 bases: TGTGCCAGCAGCGCAACAAATAACTATGGCTACACCTTC. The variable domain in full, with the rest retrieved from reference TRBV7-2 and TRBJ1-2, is GAGVSQSPSNKVTEKGKDVELRCDPISGHTALYWYRQSLGQGLEFLIYFQGNSAPDKSGLPSDRFSAERTGGSVSTLTIQRTQQEDSAVYLCASSATNNYGYTFGSGTRLTVV.

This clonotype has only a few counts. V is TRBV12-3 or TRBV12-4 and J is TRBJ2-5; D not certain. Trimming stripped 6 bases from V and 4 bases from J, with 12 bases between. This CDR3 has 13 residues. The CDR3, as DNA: TGTGCCAGCAGCTCCGCCTCGGCAGAGACCCAGTACTTC. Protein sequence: CASSSASAETQYF.

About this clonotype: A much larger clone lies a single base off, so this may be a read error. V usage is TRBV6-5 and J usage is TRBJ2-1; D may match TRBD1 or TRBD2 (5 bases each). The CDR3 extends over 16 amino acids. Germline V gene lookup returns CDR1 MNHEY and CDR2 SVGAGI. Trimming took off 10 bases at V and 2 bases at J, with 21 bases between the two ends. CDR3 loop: CANSTNVGETYNEQFF. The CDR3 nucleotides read TGTGCCAACAGCACTAACGTGGGGGAGACCTACAATGAGCAGTTCTTC.

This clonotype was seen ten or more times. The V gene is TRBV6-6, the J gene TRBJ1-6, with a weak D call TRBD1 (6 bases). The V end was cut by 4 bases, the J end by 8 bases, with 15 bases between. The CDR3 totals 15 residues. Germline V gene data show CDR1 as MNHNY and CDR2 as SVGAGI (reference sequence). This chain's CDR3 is CASSSAGTRYSPLHF. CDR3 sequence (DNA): TGTGCCAGCAGTTCCGCCGGGACAAGATATTCACCCCTCCACTTT.

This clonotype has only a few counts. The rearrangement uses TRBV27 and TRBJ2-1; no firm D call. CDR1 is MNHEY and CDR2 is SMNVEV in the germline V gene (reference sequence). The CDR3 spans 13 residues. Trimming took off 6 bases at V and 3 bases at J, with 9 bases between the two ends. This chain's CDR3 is CASSQDHYNEQFF. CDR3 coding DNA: TGTGCCAGCAGCCAGGACCACTACAATGAGCAGTTCTTC.

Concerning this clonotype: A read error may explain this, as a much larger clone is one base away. CDR3 coding DNA: TGCGCCAGCAGCTTGGGCCTTAAACTAGCGGGGAGCACAGATACGCAGTATTTT. It specifies CASSLGLKLAGSTDTQYF. The chain couples TRBV5-1 to TRBJ2-3; 10 nucleotides line up with TRBD2. Germline trimming cut 0 bases from V and 0 bases from J; bases unmatched to any gene: 7. Germline V gives CDR1 SGHRS, CDR2 YFSETQ. The CDR3 covers 18 residues.

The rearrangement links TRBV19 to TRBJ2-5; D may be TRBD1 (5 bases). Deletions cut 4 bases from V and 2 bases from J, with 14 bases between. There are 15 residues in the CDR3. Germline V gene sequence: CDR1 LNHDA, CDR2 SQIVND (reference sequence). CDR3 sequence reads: CASSKNDRLQETQYF. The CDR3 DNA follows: TGTGCCAGTAGTAAAAACGACAGATTACAAGAGACCCAGTACTTC.

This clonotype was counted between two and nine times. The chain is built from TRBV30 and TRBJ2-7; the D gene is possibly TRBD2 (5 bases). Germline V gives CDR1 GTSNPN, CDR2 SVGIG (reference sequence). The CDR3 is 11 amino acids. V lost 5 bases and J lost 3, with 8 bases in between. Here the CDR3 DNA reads TGTGCCTGGGCCCGGGGCTACGAGCAGTACTTC. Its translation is CAWARGYEQYF. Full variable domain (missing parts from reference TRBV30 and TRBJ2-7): SQTIHQWPATLVQPVGSPLSLECTVEGTSNPNLYWYRQAAGRGLQLLFYSVGIGQISSEVPQNLSASRPQDRQFILSSKKLLLSDSGFYLCAWARGYEQYFGPGTRLTVT.

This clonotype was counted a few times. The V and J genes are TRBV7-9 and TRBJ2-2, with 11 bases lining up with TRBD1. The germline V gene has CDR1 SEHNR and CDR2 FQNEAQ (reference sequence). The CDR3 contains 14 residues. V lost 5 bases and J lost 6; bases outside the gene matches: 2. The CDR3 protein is CASSPGQGAGELFF. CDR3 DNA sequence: TGTGCCAGCAGCCCGGGACAGGGGGCCGGGGAGCTGTTTTTT.

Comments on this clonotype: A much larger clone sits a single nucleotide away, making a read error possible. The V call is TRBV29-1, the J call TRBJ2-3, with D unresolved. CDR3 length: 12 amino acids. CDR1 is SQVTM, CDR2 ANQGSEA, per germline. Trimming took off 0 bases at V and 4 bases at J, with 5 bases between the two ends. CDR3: CSVEESADTQYF. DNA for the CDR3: TGCAGCGTTGAAGAGAGCGCAGATACGCAGTATTTT.

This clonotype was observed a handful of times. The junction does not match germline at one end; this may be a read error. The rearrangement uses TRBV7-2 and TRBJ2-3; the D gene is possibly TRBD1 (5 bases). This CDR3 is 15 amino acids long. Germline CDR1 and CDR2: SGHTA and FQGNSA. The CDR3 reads CASSTTTASTGTQYF. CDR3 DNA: TGTGCCAGCAGCACGACGACAGCCAGCACAGGTACGCAGTATTTT.

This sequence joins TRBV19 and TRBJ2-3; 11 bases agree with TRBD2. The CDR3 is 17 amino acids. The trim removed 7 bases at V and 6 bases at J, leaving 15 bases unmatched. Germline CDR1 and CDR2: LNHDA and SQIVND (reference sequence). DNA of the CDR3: TGTGCCAGTAATTCAGGGACTAGCGGCCGTTTTTTGGATACGCAGTATTTT. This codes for CASNSGTSGRFLDTQYF.

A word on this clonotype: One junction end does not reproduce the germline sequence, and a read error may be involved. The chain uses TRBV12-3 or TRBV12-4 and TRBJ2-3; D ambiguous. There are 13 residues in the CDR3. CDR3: CAISPPRSDTQYF. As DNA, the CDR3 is TGTGCCATCAGTCCACCACGATCGGATACGCAGTATTTT.

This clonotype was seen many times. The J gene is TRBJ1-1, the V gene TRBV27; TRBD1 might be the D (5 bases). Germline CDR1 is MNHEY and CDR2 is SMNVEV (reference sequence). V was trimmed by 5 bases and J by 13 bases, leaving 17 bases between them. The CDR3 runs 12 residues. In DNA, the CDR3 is TGTGCCAGCAGTCCAGGTGGGGGAAGGATTTTCTTT. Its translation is CASSPGGGRIFF.

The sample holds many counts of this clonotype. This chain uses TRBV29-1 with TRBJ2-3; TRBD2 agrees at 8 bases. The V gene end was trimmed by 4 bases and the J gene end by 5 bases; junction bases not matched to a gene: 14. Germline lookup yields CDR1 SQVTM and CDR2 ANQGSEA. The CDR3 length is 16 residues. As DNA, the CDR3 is TGCAGCGTTGTGGAGTTGCGGGGGGCGATCGGAGATACGCAGTATTTT. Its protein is CSVVELRGAIGDTQYF.

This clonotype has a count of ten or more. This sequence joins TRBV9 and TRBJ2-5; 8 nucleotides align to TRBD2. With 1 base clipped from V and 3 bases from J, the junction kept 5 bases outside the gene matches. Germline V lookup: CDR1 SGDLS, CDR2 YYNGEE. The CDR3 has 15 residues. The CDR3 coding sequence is TGTGCCAGCAGCGTAATGGGACTAGGGGAAGAGACCCAGTACTTC. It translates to CASSVMGLGEETQYF.

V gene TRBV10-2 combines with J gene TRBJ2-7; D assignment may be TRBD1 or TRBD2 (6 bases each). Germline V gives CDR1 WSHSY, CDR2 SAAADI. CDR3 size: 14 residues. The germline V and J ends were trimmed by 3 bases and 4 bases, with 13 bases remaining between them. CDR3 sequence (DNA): TGCGCCAGCAGTGAAGACTCGGGGGCTTACGAGCAGTACTTC. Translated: CASSEDSGAYEQYF.

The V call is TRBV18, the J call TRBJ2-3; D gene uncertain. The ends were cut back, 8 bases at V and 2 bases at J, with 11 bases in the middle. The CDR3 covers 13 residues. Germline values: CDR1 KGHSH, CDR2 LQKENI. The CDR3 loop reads CASPDPVTDTQYF. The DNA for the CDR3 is TGTGCCAGCCCGGACCCAGTCACAGATACGCAGTATTTT. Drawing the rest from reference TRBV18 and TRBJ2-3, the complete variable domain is NAGVMQNPRHLVRRRGQEARLRCSPMKGHSHVYWYRQLPEEGLKFMVYLQKENIIDESGMPKERFSAEFPKEGPSILRIQQVVRGDSAAYFCASPDPVTDTQYFGPGTRLTVL.

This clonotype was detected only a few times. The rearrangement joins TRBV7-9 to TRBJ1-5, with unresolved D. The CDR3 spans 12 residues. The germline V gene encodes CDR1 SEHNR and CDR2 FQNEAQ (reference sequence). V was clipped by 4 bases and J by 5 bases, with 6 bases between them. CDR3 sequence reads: CASSSWDQPQHF. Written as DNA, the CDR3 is TGTGCCAGCAGCTCCTGGGATCAGCCCCAGCATTTT.

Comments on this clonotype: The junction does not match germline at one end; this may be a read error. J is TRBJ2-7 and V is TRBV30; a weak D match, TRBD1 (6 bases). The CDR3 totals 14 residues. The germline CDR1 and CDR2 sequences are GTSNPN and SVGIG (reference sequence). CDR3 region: CAWSVLTGPYVQYF. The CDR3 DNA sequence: TGTGCCTGGAGTGTTCTAACAGGGCCCTACGTGCAGTACTTC.

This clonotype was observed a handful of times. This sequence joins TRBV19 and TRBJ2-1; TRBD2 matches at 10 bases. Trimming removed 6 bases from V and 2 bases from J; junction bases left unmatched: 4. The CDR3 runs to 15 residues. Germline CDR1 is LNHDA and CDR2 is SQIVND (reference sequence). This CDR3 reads CASSPSGSPYNEQFF. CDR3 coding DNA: TGTGCCAGTAGCCCTAGCGGGAGCCCCTACAATGAGCAGTTCTTC.

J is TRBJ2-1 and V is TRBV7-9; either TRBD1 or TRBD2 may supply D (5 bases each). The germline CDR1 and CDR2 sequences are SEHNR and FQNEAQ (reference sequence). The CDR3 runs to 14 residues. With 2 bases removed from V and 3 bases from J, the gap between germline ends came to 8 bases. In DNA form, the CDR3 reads TGTGCCAGCAGCTTAATGGGGGACTACAATGAGCAGTTCTTC. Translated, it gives CASSLMGDYNEQFF.

CDR3 protein: CSAFSTGALYGYTF. The CDR3 DNA sequence: TGCAGTGCATTTTCGACAGGGGCTCTCTATGGCTACACCTTC. V gene TRBV20-1 combines with J gene TRBJ1-2; 8 bases are a match to TRBD1. V gave up 6 bases and J gave up 4 bases; unmatched junction bases: 10. Per the germline V gene, CDR1 is DFQATT and CDR2 is SNEGSKA (reference sequence). The CDR3 runs 14 residues.

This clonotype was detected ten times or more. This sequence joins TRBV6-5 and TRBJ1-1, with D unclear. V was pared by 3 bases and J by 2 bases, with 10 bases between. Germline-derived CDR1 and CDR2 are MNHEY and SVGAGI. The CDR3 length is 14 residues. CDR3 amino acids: CASSYSGGNTEAFF. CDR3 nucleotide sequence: TGTGCCAGCAGTTATTCAGGAGGAAACACTGAAGCTTTCTTT.

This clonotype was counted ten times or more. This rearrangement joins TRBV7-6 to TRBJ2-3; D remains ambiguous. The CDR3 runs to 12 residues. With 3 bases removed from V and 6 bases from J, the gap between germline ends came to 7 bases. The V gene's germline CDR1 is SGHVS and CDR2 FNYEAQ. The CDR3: CASSFIADTQYF. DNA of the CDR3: TGTGCCAGCAGCTTTATCGCCGATACGCAGTATTTT.

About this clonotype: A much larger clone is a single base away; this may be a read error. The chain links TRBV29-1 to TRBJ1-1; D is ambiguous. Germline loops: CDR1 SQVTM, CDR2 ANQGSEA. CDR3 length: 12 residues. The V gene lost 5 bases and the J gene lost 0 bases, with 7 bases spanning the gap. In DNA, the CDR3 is TGCAGCGTTCAAAGCGTGAACACTGAAGCTTTCTTT. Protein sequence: CSVQSVNTEAFF.

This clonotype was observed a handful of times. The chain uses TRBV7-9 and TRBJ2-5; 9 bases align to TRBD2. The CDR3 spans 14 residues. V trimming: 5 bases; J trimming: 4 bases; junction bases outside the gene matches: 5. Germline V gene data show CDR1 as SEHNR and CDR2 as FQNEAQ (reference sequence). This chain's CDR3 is CASSKRGARETQYF. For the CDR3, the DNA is TGTGCCAGCAGCAAGCGGGGGGCTAGAGAGACCCAGTACTTC.

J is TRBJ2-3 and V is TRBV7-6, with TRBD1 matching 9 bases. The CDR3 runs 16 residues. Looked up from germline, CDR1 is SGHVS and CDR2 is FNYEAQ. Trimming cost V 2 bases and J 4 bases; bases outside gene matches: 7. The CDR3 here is CASSLFPGQGADTQYF. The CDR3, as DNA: TGTGCCAGCAGCTTATTCCCGGGACAGGGTGCAGATACGCAGTATTTT.